This T cell receptor (beta chain) was captured by sequencing in a study of blood T cell repertoires in COVID-19. Study overall: Acute and convalescent COVID-19 specimens originated in the United States, Italy and Spain. T cells, B-cell-depleted T cells, or PBMCs supplied cDNA or gDNA.

Original processing notes: Nucleated cell counts were estimated from reference gene primer amplification. The protocol was immunoSEQ multiplex PCR, while the TCRdb copy is restricted to in-frame clones and leaves out a portion. The V and J calls and clone size come from that table; D and trimming were worked out from the DNA. The table lists tens of thousands of clones, less than 85% of them singletons. This CDR3 has 14 residues. Germline V gene sequence: CDR1 MNHEY, CDR2 SVGEGT. V dropped 0 bases and J dropped 3 bases, with 6 bases sitting between them. Sequenced material: peripheral blood. The TCR was taken from a man between 60 and 75 years old with acute or convalescent COVID-19. The V and J genes are TRBV6-2 or TRBV6-3 and TRBJ2-1, with D perhaps TRBD2 (5 bases). As DNA, the CDR3 is TGTGCCAGCAGTTACTCCCGGGACTACAATGAGCAGTTCTTC. Residues: CASSYSRDYNEQFF.